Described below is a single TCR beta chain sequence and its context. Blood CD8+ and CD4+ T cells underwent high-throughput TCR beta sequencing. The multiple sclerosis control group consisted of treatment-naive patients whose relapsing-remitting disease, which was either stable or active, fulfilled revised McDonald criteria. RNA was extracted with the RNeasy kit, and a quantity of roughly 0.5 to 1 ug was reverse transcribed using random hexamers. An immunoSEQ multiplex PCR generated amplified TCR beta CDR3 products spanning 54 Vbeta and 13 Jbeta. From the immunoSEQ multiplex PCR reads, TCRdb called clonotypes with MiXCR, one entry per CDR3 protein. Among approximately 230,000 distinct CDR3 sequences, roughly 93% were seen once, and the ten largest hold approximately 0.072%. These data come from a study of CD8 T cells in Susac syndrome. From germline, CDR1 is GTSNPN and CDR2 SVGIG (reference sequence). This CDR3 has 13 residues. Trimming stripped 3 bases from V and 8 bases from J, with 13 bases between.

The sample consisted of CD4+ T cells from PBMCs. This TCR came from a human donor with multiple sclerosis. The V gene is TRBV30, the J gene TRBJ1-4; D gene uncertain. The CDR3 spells CAWSPIGREKLFF. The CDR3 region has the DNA TGTGCCTGGAGCCCCATCGGACGGGAAAAACTGTTTTTT.